The rows below give T cell receptor beta chains drawn from one sample of a study of post-analysis software for immune sequencing data. Each CDR3 protein is one row after TCRdb ran MiXCR on the PCR reads. The sample records hundreds of thousands of distinct CDR3 sequences, about 40% being singletons. Material for sequencing was blood. All receptors come from a girl aged 2 to 9 with multiple sclerosis. Each CDR3 is given with its conserved first and last residue. D genes are given only for firm matches. For some rows the clone size is stated as once, few or many, or as a class when expanded; others skip it.

abundance,j_gene,d_gene,v_gene,len,CDR3nt,CDR3aa
few,TRBJ1-6,TRBD1,TRBV10-3,16,TGTGCCATCAGTGAGACCGGGACAGGGGGCATATCACCCCTCCACTTT,CAISETGTGGISPLHF
few,TRBJ2-5,-,TRBV29-1,14,TGCAGCGTTGAAAGGAGTCAGGGCGGGGAGACCCAGTACTTC,CSVERSQGGETQYF
few,TRBJ2-4,TRBD2,TRBV4-1,15,TGCGCCAGCAGCCACCCGGGGGGGAAAGGGAACATTCAGTACTTC,CASSHPGGKGNIQYF
-,TRBJ2-1,-,TRBV29-1,13,TGCAGCGCCCCCAGGGGGGATGACAATGAGCAGTTCTTC,CSAPRGDDNEQFF
-,TRBJ1-5,-,TRBV6-2/TRBV6-3,14,TGTGCCAGCAGGCCCAGACAGGGCAATCAGCCCCAGCATTTT,CASRPRQGNQPQHF
few,TRBJ2-1,TRBD2,TRBV29-1,13,TGCAGCGTTGAAGGACTAGCCTTGGATGAGCAGTTCTTC,CSVEGLALDEQFF
-,TRBJ1-5,-,TRBV30,12,TGTGCCTGGAACAGGGACCGTCAGCCCCAGCATTTT,CAWNRDRQPQHF
-,TRBJ1-5,TRBD1,TRBV12-3/TRBV12-4,15,TGTGCCAGCAGCCTCTTACAGGGGGTAGGTCAGCCCCAGCATTTT,CASSLLQGVGQPQHF
-,TRBJ2-7,TRBD2,TRBV18,16,TGTGCCAGCTCACCGGATGGGAGGGCCAATCTTCACGAGCAGTACTTC,CASSPDGRANLHEQYF
-,TRBJ1-1,-,TRBV12-3/TRBV12-4,22,-,CASSSGLDEETQYFGPGTEAFF
-,TRBJ2-5,-,TRBV2,13,TGTGCCAGCAGCCGGGACACGGAAGAGACCCAGTACTTC,CASSRDTEETQYF
few,TRBJ1-2,TRBD1,TRBV12-3/TRBV12-4,14,TGTGCCAGCACCCCGGACAGGTTACCATATGGCTACACCTTC,CASTPDRLPYGYTF
-,TRBJ1-5,-,TRBV6-5,15,TGTGCCAGCAGGACCTTTCTTGGCAGCAATCAGCCCCAGCATTTT,CASRTFLGSNQPQHF
-,TRBJ1-2,TRBD1,TRBV6-5,16,TGTGCCAGCAGTTACTCGGGGACAGGGACAAACTATGGCTACACCTTC,CASSYSGTGTNYGYTF
-,TRBJ2-3,-,TRBV7-3,13,TGTGCCAGCAGCTTTTATCTCACAGATACGCAGTATTTT,CASSFYLTDTQYF
-,TRBJ2-1,-,TRBV28,14,TGTGCCGGCAGCAGCACCGGGAGTGTAAATGAGCAGTTCTTC,CAGSSTGSVNEQFF
few,TRBJ1-2,-,TRBV10-3,14,TGTGCCATCACGCAGGACACGGATTGGGATGGCTACACCTTC,CAITQDTDWDGYTF
-,TRBJ2-4,-,TRBV4-1,14,TGCGCCAGCAGCCAAGTTCTATCCAAAAACATTCAGTACTTC,CASSQVLSKNIQYF
-,TRBJ2-5,-,TRBV7-9,14,TGTGCCAGCAGCTTCTACGGGCTTGGGGAGACCCAGTACTTC,CASSFYGLGETQYF
-,TRBJ1-2,TRBD1,TRBV24-1,14,TGTGCCACCAGTGACCCGGACAGGAACTATGGCTACACCTTC,CATSDPDRNYGYTF
few,TRBJ2-2,-,TRBV28,15,TGTGCCAGCAGCCCGGGACTCGGCGGCACCGGGGAGCTGTTTTTT,CASSPGLGGTGELFF
few,TRBJ2-1,-,TRBV20-1,15,TGCAGTGCTAGAGATTTAGCGGATTCCTACAATGAGCAGTTCTTC,CSARDLADSYNEQFF
-,TRBJ2-1,TRBD1,TRBV5-1,15,TGCGCCAGCAATTCAGCGGGACAGGGATACAATGAGCAGTTCTTC,CASNSAGQGYNEQFF
-,TRBJ1-2,-,TRBV6-2/TRBV6-3,14,TGTGCCAGCAGTTACTACGGGACTGACTATGGCTACACCTTC,CASSYYGTDYGYTF
few,TRBJ2-7,-,TRBV6-1,14,TGTGCCAGCAGCCCAAGAGGGAGGTCCTACGAGCAGTACTTC,CASSPRGRSYEQYF
-,TRBJ2-1,-,TRBV10-3,13,TGTGCCATCAGCGGGACACTGGGCGATGAGCAGTTCTTC,CAISGTLGDEQFF